The 13 T cell receptor beta chains given below trace back to one sample, sequenced in a study of CD8 T cells in ankylosing spondylitis. Study-wide results and limits: Blood from ankylosing spondylitis patients appeared to carry a characteristic roughly 8-variant TCR beta motif.

Their specific antigens are unknown. One entry per CDR3 protein, called by TCRdb with MiXCR from the 5' RACE reads. The sample yields a few hundred thousand distinct CDR3 sequences, roughly 12% seen once. The sequenced sample consisted of blood, either unsorted or a sorted T cell fraction (not recorded which). The receptors were gathered from a male donor with ankylosing spondylitis.

This clonotype was found a few times. This chain uses TRBV12-3 or TRBV12-4 with TRBJ1-2, with 11 bases identical to TRBD1. The CDR3 runs to 16 residues. The J segment lost 3 bases and the V segment lost 7 bases, leaving 10 bases of the junction unmatched. The CDR3 loop reads CASTYLDRGLDYGYTF. CDR3 bases: TGTGCCAGCACCTATCTGGACAGGGGGCTCGACTATGGCTACACCTTC.

This clonotype was counted between two and nine times. This rearrangement joins TRBV20-1 to TRBJ2-1; 9 nucleotides match TRBD2. Germline-derived CDR1 and CDR2 are DFQATT and SNEGSKA (reference sequence). V trimming: 0 bases; J trimming: 9 bases; junction bases outside the gene matches: 9. This CDR3 contains 15 residues. CDR3 sequence (DNA): TGCAGTGCTAGAGATGGAGCGGGAGGTCGGGGTGAGCAGTTCTTC. It translates to CSARDGAGGRGEQFF.

A few counts support this clonotype. This sequence joins TRBV6-5 and TRBJ2-2, with D unclear. The CDR3 is made up of 16 amino acids. Germline-derived CDR1 and CDR2 are MNHEY and SVGAGI. Between the trimmed V and J ends, which lost 7 bases and 0 bases, there was a span of 15 bases. This CDR3 is CASNYWAPTNTGELFF. CDR3 DNA: TGTGCCAGCAATTATTGGGCGCCAACGAACACCGGGGAGCTGTTTTTT.

The chain employs TRBV7-9 and TRBJ2-1, with TRBD2 identical over 7 bases. V lost 6 bases to trimming and J lost 9 bases; unmatched junction nucleotides: 2. The CDR3 extends over 11 amino acids. Germline-derived CDR1 and CDR2 are SEHNR and FQNEAQ (reference sequence). The CDR3 spells CASRGGIEQFF. CDR3 in DNA: TGTGCCAGCAGGGGGGGGATTGAGCAGTTCTTC. Using reference TRBV7-9 and TRBJ2-1 for the parts outside the CDR3, the full variable domain is DTGVSQNPRHKITKRGQNVTFRCDPISEHNRLYWYRQTLGQGPEFLTYFQNEAQLEKSRLLSDRFSAERPKGSFSTLEIQRTEQGDSAMYLCASRGGIEQFFGPGTRLTVL.

This clonotype was picked up a small number of times. This rearrangement joins TRBV7-9 to TRBJ1-1, with TRBD1 as a possible D gene (5 bases). Trimming left V 3 bases short and J 1 base short, with 12 bases between. Looked up from germline, CDR1 is SEHNR and CDR2 is FQNEAQ (reference sequence). This CDR3 has 15 amino acids. CDR3 in amino acids: CASSLHDSTNTEAFF. Here the CDR3 DNA reads TGTGCCAGCAGCTTGCACGACAGTACGAACACTGAAGCTTTCTTT.

The J gene is TRBJ2-2, the V gene TRBV10-3; 9 bases are shared with TRBD2. Germline trimming cut 8 bases from V and 1 base from J; bases unmatched to any gene: 2. The CDR3 consists of 14 residues. The germline V gene encodes CDR1 ENHRY and CDR2 SYGVKD. The CDR3 protein is CAIGSGRNTGELFF. The CDR3 DNA reads TGTGCCATCGGTAGCGGGAGGAACACCGGGGAGCTGTTTTTT.

The genes are TRBV7-8 and TRBJ2-7, with D unresolved. V was pared by 5 bases and J by 0 bases, with 14 bases between. This CDR3 has 15 amino acids. CDR1 and CDR2 (germline): SGHVS, FQNEAQ. CDR3 DNA: TGTGCCAGCAGCCAAAAATGGAAGAGCTCCTACGAGCAGTACTTC. Protein product: CASSQKWKSSYEQYF. The full variable domain, with the rest looked up from reference TRBV7-8 and TRBJ2-7, is GAGVSQSPRYKVAKRGQDVALRCDPISGHVSLFWYQQALGQGPEFLTYFQNEAQLDKSGLPSDRFFAERPEGSVSTLKIQRTQQEDSAVYLCASSQKWKSSYEQYFGPGTRLTVT.

CDR3 residues: CATSDPVLPGTGELFF. The DNA for the CDR3 is TGTGCCACCAGTGACCCTGTATTACCGGGCACCGGGGAGCTGTTTTTT. The V and J genes are TRBV24-1 and TRBJ2-2, with D unclear. The V and J ends lost 4 bases and 4 bases respectively, with 15 bases between them. CDR1 and CDR2 (germline): KGHDR, SFDVKD. There are 16 residues in the CDR3.

The chain combines TRBV7-2 with TRBJ2-3; D gene uncertain. CDR3 length: 13 residues. CDR1 SGHTA and CDR2 FQGNSA come from the germline V gene. V was clipped by 5 bases and J by 4 bases, with 10 bases between them. CDR3 sequence: CASSKSPSDTQYF. Here the CDR3 DNA reads TGTGCCAGCAGCAAATCCCCCTCAGATACGCAGTATTTT.

The chain links TRBV28 to TRBJ1-2; perhaps TRBD1 as D (6 bases). The CDR3 consists of 15 residues. Trimming cost V 4 bases and J 8 bases, with 20 bases left between them. The germline V gene has CDR1 MDHEN and CDR2 SYDVKM. The CDR3 DNA follows: TGTGCCAGCAGTTCTCGGGCCCGTAACAGGGTCGGCTACACCTTC. Protein: CASSSRARNRVGYTF.

The chain has TRBV24-1 and TRBJ2-1; no definite D call. This CDR3 is 13 amino acids long. V lost 3 bases, J lost 2 bases, and 4 bases lay in between. Germline CDR1 reads KGHDR; CDR2 reads SFDVKD. The CDR3 DNA reads TGTGCCACCAGTGATCTCGCCTACAATGAGCAGTTCTTC. As protein: CATSDLAYNEQFF.

This clonotype came up many times. The chain uses TRBV5-1 and TRBJ2-1; TRBD2 aligns across 11 bases. The germline V gene encodes CDR1 SGHRS and CDR2 YFSETQ. J lost 6 bases, V lost 3 bases, and 5 bases had no gene match. This CDR3 spans 15 amino acids. CDR3 region: CASSSRLAGTNEQFF. The DNA for the CDR3 is TGCGCCAGCAGCTCACGACTAGCGGGGACCAATGAGCAGTTCTTC.

The rearrangement links TRBV20-1 to TRBJ2-5, with a weak D call TRBD1 (5 bases). CDR3 length equals 13 residues. Germline CDR1 reads DFQATT; CDR2 reads SNEGSKA (reference sequence). Trimming removed 6 bases at V and 7 bases at J, with 18 bases between. DNA of the CDR3: TGCAGTGCACCGGACAAACGGATTTTGACCCAGTACTTC. Amino acids: CSAPDKRILTQYF.